This T cell receptor (beta chain) came from a study of cytomegalovirus exposure and HLA in healthy donors. Findings and caveats of the study: First-cohort TCR clusters were later found to tend to co-occur in the 130 or so validation repertoires.

As concerns this clone: Its target is not known.

Using immunoSEQ multiplex PCR, the repertoire was profiled, and TCRdb retains in-frame clones only, with some absent. Altogether about 160,000 clones are present, roughly 91% being singletons, with the ten largest covering 4% to 4.5%. CDR1 and CDR2 (germline): SGDLS, YYNGEE. V lost 0 bases to trimming and J lost 5 bases, with 5 bases between them. The CDR3 loop spans 12 amino acids. This TCR derives from a man between 18 and 29 years old in good health and CMV-seropositive. The sequencing input was PBMCs. The V call is TRBV9, the J call TRBJ2-5; D is unclear. The CDR3 DNA follows: TGTGCCAGCAGCGTAGGCGAGGAGACCCAGTACTTC. This translates into CASSVGEETQYF.